This T cell receptor beta chain derives from a study of response to subunit inactivated influenza vaccine (dated by TCRdb to 2016 to 2018). Turning to the overall study: The study used deep quantitative T cell receptor repertoire profiling to track responses to a trivalent subunit inactivated influenza vaccine. The research as a whole found: The authors suggested that each seasonal influenza vaccination may recruit only a limited number of new T cells.

The library came from RT-PCR. Sequencing instrument: Illumina HiSeq 2500. TCRdb itself trimmed the public reads at Q25 with fastp, ran MiXCR and retained productive beta chains. Merged by CDR3 protein, the rows form single entries marked with the most common genes and DNA. This sample holds roughly 650,000 distinct CDR3 sequences; approximately 14% were observed only once. The top ten constitute under 14% of the sample. This clonotype has more than one count but fewer than ten. Its antigen is unknown. The input lacks base qualities; no much larger clone sits a single base away. This TCR derives from a man aged 45-65 years who received an inactivated influenza vaccine. Donor details come from another sample of the same person, matched by shared clones. This specimen consisted of PBMCs from blood, obtained 11 to 12 days after vaccination.

The CDR3 corresponds to CASSARTSGGDTQYF. The base sequence is TGTGCCAGCAGCGCCAGGACTAGCGGGGGCGATACGCAGTATTTT. The rearrangement combines TRBV7-9 with TRBJ2-3; TRBD2 aligns with 13 central bases. CDR1 and CDR2, looked up from the germline V gene (reference sequence), are SEHNR and FQNEAQ. The germline V end is reduced by 5 bases and the J end by 6 bases; junction bases left unmatched: 5. From the cysteine up to the phenylalanine, the CDR3 has a length of 15 residues. Only CDR3 DNA is held: 45 bases, read in frame from base 1.